Given below is one TCR beta chain in context. This record belongs to a study of blood T cell repertoires in COVID-19. How the authors handled the data: Amplified reference gene primers provided the basis for estimating nucleated cell counts. Generated by immunoSEQ multiplex PCR, the TCRdb table keeps only in-frame clones and is missing some. That table furnishes V, J and clone size, whereas the DNA furnished D and trimming. The sample has about 170,000 clones, approximately 86% seen once; the top ten hold 1% to 1.5%. Germline-derived CDR1 and CDR2 are LNHDA and SQIVND (reference sequence). This CDR3 spans 14 amino acids. The J segment lost 3 bases and the V segment lost 7 bases, leaving 3 bases of the junction unmatched.

The chain links TRBV19 to TRBJ2-2, with 9 bases identical to TRBD2. Sequencing was carried out using peripheral blood. The sequence was collected from a man in his sixties who had recovered from COVID-19. The DNA of the CDR3 is TGTGCCAGTACCGGACTAGCGTACACCGGGGAGCTGTTTTTT. It codes for CASTGLAYTGELFF.